Following are 12 T cell receptor beta chains from one sample sequenced in a study of T cells in localized non-small cell lung cancer. Using immunoSEQ multiplex PCR, the repertoire was profiled, and TCRdb retains in-frame clones only, with some absent. The data hold about 3,300 clones, with around 30% observed a single time. This specimen consisted of normal lung tissue next to the tumor, obtained before any cancer treatment. Every receptor here comes from a woman between 35 and 75 years old with stage I lung adenocarcinoma.

This clone has only a few counts. The CDR3 bases are TGTGCCAGCAGACTAACGGGGACAGCCTCCTACAATGAGCAGTTCTTC. Translating it yields CASRLTGTASYNEQFF. The chain carries TRBV6-8 and TRBJ2-1; 7 bases line up with TRBD1. The CDR3 loop spans 16 amino acids. CDR1 and CDR2 (germline): MNHGY, SAAAGT. Unmatched junction bases numbered 8, after V lost 6 bases and J lost 0 bases.

The chain recombines TRBV9 with TRBJ1-1; D might be TRBD1 (5 bases). V was clipped by 0 bases and J by 10 bases, with 13 bases between them. The CDR3 has 13 amino acids. Germline V gene sequence: CDR1 SGDLS, CDR2 YYNGEE. CDR3 bases: TGTGCCAGCAGCGTAGCTGTGGGAGACAGAGCTTTCTTT. Protein product: CASSVAVGDRAFF.

The chain couples TRBV6-8 to TRBJ2-7; tentatively, D is TRBD1 (6 bases). CDR1 is MNHGY and CDR2 is SAAAGT in the germline V gene. This CDR3 comprises 14 residues. V was pared by 6 bases and J by 2 bases, with 14 bases between. CDR3 in amino acids: CASSDRMGPYEQYF. The CDR3 coding sequence is TGTGCCAGCAGCGACAGGATGGGACCCTACGAGCAGTACTTC.

This clone was observed a few times. This chain joins TRBV6-8 and TRBJ1-2; 12 bases fit TRBD1. Trimming took 2 bases from V and 0 from J; bases not matched to a gene: 7. This CDR3 comprises 18 residues. Germline CDR1 MNHGY, CDR2 SAAAGT. The CDR3: CASSYQSGTGGPNYGYTF. CDR3 in DNA: TGTGCCAGCAGTTACCAAAGCGGGACAGGGGGCCCTAACTATGGCTACACCTTC.

The rearrangement joins TRBV28 to TRBJ1-3; 9 nucleotides agree with TRBD1. The V and J ends lost 6 bases and 1 base, in that order; junction bases with no gene match: 7. CDR3 length: 16 residues. The germline V gene encodes CDR1 MDHEN and CDR2 SYDVKM. CDR3 sequence (DNA): TGTGCCAGCAGACCCGGGACAGGGTGGTCTGGAAACACCATATATTTT. Amino acid sequence: CASRPGTGWSGNTIYF. The complete variable domain, with remaining parts taken from reference TRBV28 and TRBJ1-3, reads DVKVTQSSRYLVKRTGEKVFLECVQDMDHENMFWYRQDPGLGLRLIYFSYDVKMKEKGDIPEGYSVSREKKERFSLILESASTNQTSMYLCASRPGTGWSGNTIYFGEGSWLTVV.

This clone ranks as medium-sized (0.01 to 0.1%). The chain combines TRBV6-8 with TRBJ2-3; D not certain. Germline CDR1 and CDR2: MNHGY and SAAAGT. Trimming cost V 5 bases and J 4 bases, with 10 bases left between them. This CDR3 comprises 13 residues. The CDR3 sequence: CASSQLKADTQYF. As DNA, the CDR3 is TGTGCCAGCAGTCAACTAAAGGCAGATACGCAGTATTTT.

The rearrangement uses TRBV7-1 and TRBJ1-3; D gene unclear. TRBV7-1 is sorted into the ORF group, with uncertain function. Between the trimmed V and J ends, which lost 3 bases and 1 base, there was a span of 4 bases. The CDR3 is 13 amino acids. In DNA, the CDR3 is TGTGCCAGCAGCTCGTCTTCTGGAAACACCATATATTTT. This translates into CASSSSSGNTIYF.

This CDR3 reads CASSRHRGFSTDTQYF. CDR3 bases: TGTGCCAGCAGCCGGCACAGGGGATTTAGCACAGATACGCAGTATTTT. V is TRBV28 and J is TRBJ2-3, with 7 bases aligning to TRBD1. The ends lost 6 bases at V and 0 bases at J; junction bases unmatched: 9. Germline V lookup: CDR1 MDHEN, CDR2 SYDVKM. The CDR3 consists of 16 residues.

The sample holds a few counts of this clone. V and J are TRBV1 and TRBJ2-1; the DNA was not used to check the table's D call, TRBD2. TRBV1 is a listed pseudogene. This CDR3 contains 16 residues. This chain's CDR3 is CASSRSLADAYNEQFF. The DNA for the CDR3 is TGCGCCAGCAGCCGGTCCCTAGCGGATGCCTACAATGAGCAGTTCTTC.

This chain uses TRBV28 with TRBJ2-4, with 7 nucleotides matching TRBD2. The V segment lost 4 bases and the J segment 1 base; nucleotides outside the gene matches: 7. The CDR3 length is 16 residues. Germline lookup yields CDR1 MDHEN and CDR2 SYDVKM. CDR3 region: CASSSAASGAKNIQYF. The CDR3 DNA reads TGTGCCAGCAGTTCCGCCGCTAGCGGCGCCAAAAACATTCAGTACTTC.

The genes are TRBV2 and TRBJ2-7; 8 bases are shared with TRBD1. The CDR3 is made up of 13 amino acids. Germline-derived CDR1 and CDR2 are SNHLY and FYNNEI. J lost 6 bases, V lost 7 bases, and 8 bases had no gene match. CDR3 loop: CASIQGVAGEQYF. CDR3 coding DNA: TGTGCCAGCATACAGGGGGTCGCTGGCGAGCAGTACTTC.

This clone has more than one count but fewer than ten. This chain joins TRBV27 and TRBJ1-3, with D unclear. The CDR3 sequence is 15 residues long. With 5 bases removed from V and 0 bases from J, the gap between germline ends came to 11 bases. The germline CDR1 and CDR2 sequences are MNHEY and SMNVEV (reference sequence). CDR3 residues: CASSPGGSSGNTIYF. The CDR3 region has the DNA TGTGCCAGCAGTCCAGGCGGCTCCTCTGGAAACACCATATATTTT.